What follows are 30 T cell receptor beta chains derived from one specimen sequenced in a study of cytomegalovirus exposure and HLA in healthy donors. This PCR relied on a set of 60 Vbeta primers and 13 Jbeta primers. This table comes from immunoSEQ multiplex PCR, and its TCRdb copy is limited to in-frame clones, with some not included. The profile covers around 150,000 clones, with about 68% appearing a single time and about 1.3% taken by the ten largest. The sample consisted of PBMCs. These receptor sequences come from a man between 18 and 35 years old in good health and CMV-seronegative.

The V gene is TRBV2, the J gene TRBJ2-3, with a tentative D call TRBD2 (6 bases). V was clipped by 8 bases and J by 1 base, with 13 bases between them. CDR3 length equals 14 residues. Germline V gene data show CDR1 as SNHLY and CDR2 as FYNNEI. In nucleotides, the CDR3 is TGTGCCAGCCTACTAGCTAGTGGCACAGATACGCAGTATTTT. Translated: CASLLASGTDTQYF. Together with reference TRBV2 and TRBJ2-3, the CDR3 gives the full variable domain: EPEVTQTPSHQVTQMGQEVILRCVPISNHLYFYWYRQILGQKVEFLVSFYNNEISEKSEIFDDQFSVERPDGSNFTLKIRSTKLEDSAMYFCASLLASGTDTQYFGPGTRLTVL.

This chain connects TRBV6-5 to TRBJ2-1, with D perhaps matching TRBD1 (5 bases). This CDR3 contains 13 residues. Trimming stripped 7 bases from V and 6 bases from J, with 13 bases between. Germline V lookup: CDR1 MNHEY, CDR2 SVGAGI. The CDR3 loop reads CASIDPQGNEQFF. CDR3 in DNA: TGTGCCAGCATTGATCCCCAGGGCAATGAGCAGTTCTTC.

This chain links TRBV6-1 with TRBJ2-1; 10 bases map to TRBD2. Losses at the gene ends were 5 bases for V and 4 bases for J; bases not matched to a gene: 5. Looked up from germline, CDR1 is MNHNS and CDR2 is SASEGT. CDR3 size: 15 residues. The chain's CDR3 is CASSSGTSVYNEQFF. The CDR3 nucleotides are TGTGCCAGCAGTAGCGGGACTAGCGTATACAATGAGCAGTTCTTC.

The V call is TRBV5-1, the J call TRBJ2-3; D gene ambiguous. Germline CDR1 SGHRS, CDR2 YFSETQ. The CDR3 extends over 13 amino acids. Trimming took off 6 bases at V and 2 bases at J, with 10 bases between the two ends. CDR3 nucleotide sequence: TGCGCCAGCAATGCCGGTGACACAGATACGCAGTATTTT. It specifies CASNAGDTDTQYF.

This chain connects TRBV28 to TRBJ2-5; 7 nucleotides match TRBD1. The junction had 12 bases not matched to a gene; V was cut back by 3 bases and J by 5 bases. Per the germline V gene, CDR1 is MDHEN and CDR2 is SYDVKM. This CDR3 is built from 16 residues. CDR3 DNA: TGTGCCAGCAGTTTTCGCGCGTACAGGGGCGTTGAGACCCAGTACTTC. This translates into CASSFRAYRGVETQYF.

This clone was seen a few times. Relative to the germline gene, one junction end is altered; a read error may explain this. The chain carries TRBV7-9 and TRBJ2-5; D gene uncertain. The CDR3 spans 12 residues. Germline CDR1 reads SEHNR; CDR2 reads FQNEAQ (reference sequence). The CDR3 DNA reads TGTTCCAGCAGCTTTGATCGGGAGACCCAGTACTTC. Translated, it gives CSSSFDRETQYF.

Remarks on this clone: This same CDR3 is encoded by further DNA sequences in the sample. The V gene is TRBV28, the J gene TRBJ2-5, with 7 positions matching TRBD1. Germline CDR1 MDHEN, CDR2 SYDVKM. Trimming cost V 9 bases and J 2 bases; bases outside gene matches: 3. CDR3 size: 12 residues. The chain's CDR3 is CASRQGQETQYF. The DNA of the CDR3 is TGTGCCAGTCGACAGGGACAAGAGACCCAGTACTTC. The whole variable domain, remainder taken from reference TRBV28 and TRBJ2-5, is DVKVTQSSRYLVKRTGEKVFLECVQDMDHENMFWYRQDPGLGLRLIYFSYDVKMKEKGDIPEGYSVSREKKERFSLILESASTNQTSMYLCASRQGQETQYFGPGTRLLVL.

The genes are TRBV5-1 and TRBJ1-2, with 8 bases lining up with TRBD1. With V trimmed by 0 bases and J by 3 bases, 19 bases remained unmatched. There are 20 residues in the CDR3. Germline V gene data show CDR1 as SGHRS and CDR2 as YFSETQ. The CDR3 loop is CASSLALLGAGGEYYYGYTF. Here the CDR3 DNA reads TGCGCCAGCAGCTTGGCCCTTTTAGGGGCAGGGGGCGAGTATTACTATGGCTACACCTTC.

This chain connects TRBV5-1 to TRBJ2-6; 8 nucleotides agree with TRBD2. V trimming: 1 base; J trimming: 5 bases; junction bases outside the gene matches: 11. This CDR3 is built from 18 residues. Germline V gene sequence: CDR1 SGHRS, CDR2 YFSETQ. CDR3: CASSLPGASGLRANVLTF. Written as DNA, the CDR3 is TGCGCCAGCAGCTTGCCAGGGGCTAGCGGGCTAAGGGCCAACGTCCTGACTTTC. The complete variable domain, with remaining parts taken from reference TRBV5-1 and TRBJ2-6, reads KAGVTQTPRYLIKTRGQQVTLSCSPISGHRSVSWYQQTPGQGLQFLFEYFSETQRNKGNFPGRFSGRQFSNSRSEMNVSTLELGDSALYLCASSLPGASGLRANVLTFGAGSRLTVL.

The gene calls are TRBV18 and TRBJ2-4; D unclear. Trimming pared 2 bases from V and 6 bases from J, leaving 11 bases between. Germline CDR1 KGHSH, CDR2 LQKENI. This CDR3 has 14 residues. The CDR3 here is CASSPDTVANIQYF. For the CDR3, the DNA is TGTGCCAGCTCACCAGACACGGTCGCAAACATTCAGTACTTC. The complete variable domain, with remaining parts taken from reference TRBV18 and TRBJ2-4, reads NAGVMQNPRHLVRRRGQEARLRCSPMKGHSHVYWYRQLPEEGLKFMVYLQKENIIDESGMPKERFSAEFPKEGPSILRIQQVVRGDSAAYFCASSPDTVANIQYFGAGTRLSVL.

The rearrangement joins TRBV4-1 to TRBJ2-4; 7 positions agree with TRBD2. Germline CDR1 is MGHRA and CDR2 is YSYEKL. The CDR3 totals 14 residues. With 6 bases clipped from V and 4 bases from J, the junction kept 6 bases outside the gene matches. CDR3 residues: CASSPGLEKNIQYF. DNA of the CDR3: TGCGCCAGCAGTCCCGGACTAGAAAAAAACATTCAGTACTTC.

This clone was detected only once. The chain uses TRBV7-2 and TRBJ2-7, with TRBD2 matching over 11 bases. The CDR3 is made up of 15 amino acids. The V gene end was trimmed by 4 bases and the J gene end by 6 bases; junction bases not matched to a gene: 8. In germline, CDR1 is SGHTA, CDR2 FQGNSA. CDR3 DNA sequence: TGTGCCAGCAGCTCCTTACTACTAGCGGGAGTCGAGCAGTACTTC. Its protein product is CASSSLLLAGVEQYF.

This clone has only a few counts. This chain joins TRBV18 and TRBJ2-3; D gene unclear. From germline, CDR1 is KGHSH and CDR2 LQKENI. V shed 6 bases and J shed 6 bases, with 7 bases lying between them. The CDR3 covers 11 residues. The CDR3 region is CASSPSDTQYF. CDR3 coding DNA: TGTGCCAGCTCCCCCTCGGATACGCAGTATTTT.

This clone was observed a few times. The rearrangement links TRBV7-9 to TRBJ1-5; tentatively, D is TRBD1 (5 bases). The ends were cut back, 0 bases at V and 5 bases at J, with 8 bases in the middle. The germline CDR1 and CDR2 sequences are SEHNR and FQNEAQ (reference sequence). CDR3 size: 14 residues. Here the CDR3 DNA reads TGTGCCAGCAGCTTAGCTCGGGGGGATCAGCCCCAGCATTTT. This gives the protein CASSLARGDQPQHF.

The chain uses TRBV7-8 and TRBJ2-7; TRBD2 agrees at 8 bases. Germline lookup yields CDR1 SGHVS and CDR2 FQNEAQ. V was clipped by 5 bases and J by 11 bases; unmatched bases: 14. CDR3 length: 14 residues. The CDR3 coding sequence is TGTGCCAGCAGCCTAGGAGTCGGGAGGGGCTGGGAGTACTTC. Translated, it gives CASSLGVGRGWEYF.

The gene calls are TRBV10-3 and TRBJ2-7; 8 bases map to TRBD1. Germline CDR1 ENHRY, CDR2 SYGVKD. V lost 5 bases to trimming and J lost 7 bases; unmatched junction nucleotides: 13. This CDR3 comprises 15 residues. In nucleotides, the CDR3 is TGTGCCATCAGTATAGGGGCCAGGGGGCCACGGGAGCAGTACTTC. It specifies CAISIGARGPREQYF.

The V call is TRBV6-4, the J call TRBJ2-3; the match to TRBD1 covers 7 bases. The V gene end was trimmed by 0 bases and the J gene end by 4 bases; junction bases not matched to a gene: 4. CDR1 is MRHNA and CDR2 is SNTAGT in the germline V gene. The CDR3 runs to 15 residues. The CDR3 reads CASSDSEGGADTQYF. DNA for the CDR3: TGTGCCAGCAGTGACTCGGAAGGGGGCGCAGATACGCAGTATTTT.

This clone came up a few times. The CDR3 DNA is TGCGCCAGCAGCCCCGGACAAGGTCGGTCCTTAGATACGCAGTATTTT. Its translation: CASSPGQGRSLDTQYF. V is TRBV5-1 and J is TRBJ2-3; perhaps TRBD1 as D (5 bases). Trimming removed 4 bases from V and 5 bases from J, with 20 bases in between. The CDR3 loop spans 16 amino acids. The germline V gene encodes CDR1 SGHRS and CDR2 YFSETQ.

CDR3 nucleotide sequence: TGTGCCAGCAGTGAGAGGGACACTGAAGCTTTCTTT. This sequence encodes CASSERDTEAFF. J is TRBJ1-1 and V is TRBV28; D unclear. Germline CDR1 is MDHEN and CDR2 is SYDVKM. Trimming took off 5 bases at V and 3 bases at J, with 7 bases between the two ends. This CDR3 is 12 amino acids long.

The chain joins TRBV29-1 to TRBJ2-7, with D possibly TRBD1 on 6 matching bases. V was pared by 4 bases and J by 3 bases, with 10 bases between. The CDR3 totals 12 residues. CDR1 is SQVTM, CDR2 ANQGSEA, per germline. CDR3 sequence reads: CSVGLTGYEQYF. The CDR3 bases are TGCAGCGTTGGGTTGACAGGCTACGAGCAGTACTTC.

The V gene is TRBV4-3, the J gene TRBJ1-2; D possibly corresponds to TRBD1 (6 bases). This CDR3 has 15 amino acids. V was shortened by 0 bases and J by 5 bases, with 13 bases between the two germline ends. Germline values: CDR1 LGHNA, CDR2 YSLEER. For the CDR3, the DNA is TGCGCCAGCAGCCAAGAGGTAGGGGGAGTATATGGCTACACCTTC. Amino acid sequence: CASSQEVGGVYGYTF.

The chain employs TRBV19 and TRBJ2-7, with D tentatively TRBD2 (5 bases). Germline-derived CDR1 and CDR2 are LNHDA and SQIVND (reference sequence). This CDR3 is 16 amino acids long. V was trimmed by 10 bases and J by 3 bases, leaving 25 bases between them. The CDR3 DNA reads TGTGCCACCAGTGCCCCTTTCGAAGGACTCGGCTACGAGCAGTACTTC. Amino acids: CATSAPFEGLGYEQYF.

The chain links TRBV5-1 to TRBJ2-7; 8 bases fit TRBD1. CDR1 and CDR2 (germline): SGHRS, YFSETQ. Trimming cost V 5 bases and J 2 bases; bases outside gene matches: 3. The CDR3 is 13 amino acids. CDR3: CASRTGAAYEQYF. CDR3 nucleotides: TGCGCCAGCAGGACAGGGGCCGCCTACGAGCAGTACTTC.

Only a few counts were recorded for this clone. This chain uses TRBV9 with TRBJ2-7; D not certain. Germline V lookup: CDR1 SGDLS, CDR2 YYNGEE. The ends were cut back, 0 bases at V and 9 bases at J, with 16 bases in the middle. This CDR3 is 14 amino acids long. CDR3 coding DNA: TGTGCCAGCAGCGTAGCGGCAGAAATTTCAGGGCAGTACTTC. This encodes CASSVAAEISGQYF.

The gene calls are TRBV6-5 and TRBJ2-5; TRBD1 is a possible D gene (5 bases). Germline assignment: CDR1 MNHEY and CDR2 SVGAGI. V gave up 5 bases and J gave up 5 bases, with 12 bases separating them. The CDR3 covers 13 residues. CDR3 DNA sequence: TGTGCCAGCAGTCCGGGTTCAGGGGAGACCCAGTACTTC. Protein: CASSPGSGETQYF.

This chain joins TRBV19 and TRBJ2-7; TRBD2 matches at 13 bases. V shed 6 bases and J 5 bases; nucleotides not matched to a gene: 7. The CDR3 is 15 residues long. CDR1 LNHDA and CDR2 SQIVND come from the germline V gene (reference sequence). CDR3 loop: CASSELAGGWNEQYF. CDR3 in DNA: TGTGCCAGTAGCGAACTAGCGGGAGGGTGGAACGAGCAGTACTTC.

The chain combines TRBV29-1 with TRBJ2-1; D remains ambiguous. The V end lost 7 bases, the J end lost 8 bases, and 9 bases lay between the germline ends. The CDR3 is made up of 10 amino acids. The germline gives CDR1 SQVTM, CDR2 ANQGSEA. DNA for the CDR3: TGCAGCGCCTTCAGCGATGAGCAGTTCTTC. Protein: CSAFSDEQFF.

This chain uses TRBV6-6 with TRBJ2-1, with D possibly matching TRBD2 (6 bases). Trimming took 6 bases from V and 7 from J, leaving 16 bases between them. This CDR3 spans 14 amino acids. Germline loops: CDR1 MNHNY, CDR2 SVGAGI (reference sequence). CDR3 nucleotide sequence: TGTGCCAGCAGCCGACGACTAGTTGGGAATGAGCAGTTCTTC. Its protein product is CASSRRLVGNEQFF.

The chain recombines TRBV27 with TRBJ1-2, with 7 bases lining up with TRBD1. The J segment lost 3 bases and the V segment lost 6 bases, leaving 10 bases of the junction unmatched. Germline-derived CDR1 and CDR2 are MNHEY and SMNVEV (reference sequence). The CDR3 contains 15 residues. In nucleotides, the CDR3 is TGTGCCAGCAGACCTACAGGGGTCACTCACTATGGCTACACCTTC. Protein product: CASRPTGVTHYGYTF.

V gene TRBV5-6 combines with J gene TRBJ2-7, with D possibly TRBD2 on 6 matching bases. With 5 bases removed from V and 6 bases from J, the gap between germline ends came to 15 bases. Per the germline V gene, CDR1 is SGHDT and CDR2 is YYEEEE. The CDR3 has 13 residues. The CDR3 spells CASRSVGGGEQYF. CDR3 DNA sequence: TGTGCCAGCAGATCGGTCGGGGGAGGCGAGCAGTACTTC.